The subject of this entry is one T cell receptor beta chain. The target antigen is unknown. Time point described: patch test 3, about 24 weeks after DPC sensitization. The sample's treatment: therapeutic diphenylcyclopropenone sensitization with weekly scalp DPC. The V end lost 1 base, the J end lost 4 bases, and 13 bases lay between the germline ends. Germline V gene data show CDR1 as SEHNR and CDR2 as FQNEAQ (reference sequence). This CDR3 spans 15 amino acids. This entry comes from a study of human T cells and chemical hapten exposure. Study summary: Sensitization involved placing 2% DPC onto a 2 cm by 2 cm region of upper inner arm skin. Yields of TCR per sample differed, chiefly owing to small differences in pooled library volume. General observations from the study: Large CDR3 similarity clusters arose significantly more often from expanded TCRs than from controls. In the PT1 data, expanded TCR counts showed a positive correlation with patch test score.

TCRdb re-analysed the RACE reads in MiXCR, keeping a single row per CDR3 protein. The sample carries 95,000 to 150,000 distinct CDR3 sequences, about 10% recorded once. This rearrangement joins TRBV7-9 to TRBJ1-2; D uncertain. This receptor was identified in a woman in her forties or fifties with alopecia areata. Some clones in this sample may be carry-over from other donors' samples. Sample: whole blood, taken in connection with sensitization to the hapten diphenylcyclopropenone (DPC). The CDR3 spells CASSLGEGNSYGYTF. CDR3 sequence (DNA): TGTGCCAGCAGCTTAGGCGAAGGGAATAGCTATGGCTACACCTTC.